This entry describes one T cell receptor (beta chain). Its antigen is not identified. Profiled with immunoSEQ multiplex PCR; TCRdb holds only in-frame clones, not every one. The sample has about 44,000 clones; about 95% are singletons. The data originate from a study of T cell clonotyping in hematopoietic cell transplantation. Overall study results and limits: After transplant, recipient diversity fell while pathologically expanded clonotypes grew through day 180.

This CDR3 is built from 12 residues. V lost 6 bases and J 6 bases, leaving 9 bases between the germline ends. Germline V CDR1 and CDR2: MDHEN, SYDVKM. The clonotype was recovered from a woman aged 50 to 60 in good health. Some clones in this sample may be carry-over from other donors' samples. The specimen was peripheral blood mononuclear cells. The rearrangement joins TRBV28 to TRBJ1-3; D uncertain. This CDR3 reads CASSLTENTIYF. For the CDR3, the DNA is TGTGCCAGCAGCCTTACAGAAAACACCATATATTTT.